A selection of T cell receptor beta chains follows, all from one sample in a study of blood T cell repertoires in COVID-19. The assay was immunoSEQ multiplex PCR, and TCRdb's table has in-frame clones only and misses some. The sample consists of about 210,000 clones, roughly 80% of them appearing once. Sequenced: peripheral blood. These TCRs come from a woman in her 70s with COVID-19, enrolled during active disease. Each CDR3 is given with its conserved first and last residue. A D gene is named only where the DNA matches it firmly. Size tells how often a clone was seen (once, few, many) or the class of an expanded clone, and some rows leave it out.

J gene	D gene	V gene	clone size	CDR3 protein	CDR3 DNA
TRBJ2-7	.	TRBV7-2	.	CASSFGLVEQYF	TGTGCCAGCAGCTTTGGACTGGTTGAGCAGTACTTC
TRBJ2-7	.	TRBV28	.	CASSFEAGEQYF	TGTGCCAGCAGTTTCGAGGCGGGCGAGCAGTACTTC
TRBJ2-5	TRBD1	TRBV18	.	CASSRQGGIETQYF	TGTGCCAGCTCTCGACAGGGGGGAATAGAGACCCAGTACTTC
TRBJ1-5	TRBD1	TRBV19	.	CASSIRTGLNQPQHF	TGTGCCAGTAGTATTAGGACAGGGTTAAATCAGCCCCAGCATTTT
TRBJ1-5	.	TRBV2	.	CASQGARNQPQHF	TGTGCCAGCCAAGGGGCGCGGAATCAGCCCCAGCATTTT
TRBJ1-1	.	TRBV29-1	.	CSVHRDTGRNTEAFF	TGCAGCGTCCACCGGGACACGGGGCGGAACACTGAAGCTTTCTTT
TRBJ1-1	.	TRBV19	.	CASSTGVGTEAFF	TGTGCCAGTAGTACAGGGGTGGGCACTGAAGCTTTCTTT
TRBJ1-6	.	TRBV2	few	CASAGTYNSPLHF	TGTGCTTCGGCAGGGACCTATAATTCACCCCTCCACTTT
TRBJ2-7	TRBD1	TRBV5-1	once	CASRKTGDKGEQYF	TGCGCCAGCAGGAAGACAGGGGATAAAGGCGAGCAGTACTTC
TRBJ1-1	.	TRBV7-9	few	CASSTRQRSNTEAFF	TGTGCCAGCAGCACCCGACAGAGATCGAACACTGAAGCTTTCTTT
TRBJ2-7	.	TRBV28	.	CASSSPPTTSYEQYF	TGTGCCAGCAGTTCTCCCCCGACTACCTCCTACGAGCAGTACTTC
TRBJ1-2	.	TRBV6-5	.	CASNPSANYGYTF	TGTGCCAGCAACCCCAGCGCTAACTATGGCTACACCTTC
TRBJ1-5	.	TRBV6-5	.	CASSYSGGSNQPQHF	TGTGCCAGCAGTTACTCAGGGGGAAGCAATCAGCCCCAGCATTTT
TRBJ2-3	TRBD2	TRBV10-3	.	CAISETSGVTSTDTQYF	TGTGCCATCAGTGAGACTAGCGGGGTAACTAGCACAGATACGCAGTATTTT
TRBJ1-1	.	TRBV29-1	few	CSVVRGRGSTEAFF	TGCAGCGTTGTGCGGGGGCGCGGGTCCACTGAAGCTTTCTTT
TRBJ1-2	.	TRBV6-5	.	CASSYSAGVGYTF	TGTGCCAGCAGTTACTCAGCGGGGGTCGGCTACACCTTC
TRBJ1-2	TRBD1	TRBV28	.	CASVRTGGAEYGYTF	TGTGCCAGCGTGAGGACAGGGGGCGCGGAATATGGCTACACCTTC
TRBJ2-2	TRBD1	TRBV7-6	.	CASTGQGALGGELFF	TGTGCCAGCACAGGACAGGGGGCTTTAGGCGGGGAGCTGTTTTTT
TRBJ2-3	.	TRBV10-3	.	CAIRNRRTDTDTQYF	TGTGCCATCAGAAACAGAAGAACTGACACAGATACGCAGTATTTT
TRBJ2-5	.	TRBV6-2/TRBV6-3	once	CASSSRPGETQYF	TGTGCCAGCAGCTCTCGCCCGGGAGAGACCCAGTACTTC
TRBJ1-3	.	TRBV5-5	.	CASSPRIARDTIYF	TGTGCCAGCAGCCCTCGCATCGCCCGGGACACCATATATTTT
TRBJ2-7	.	TRBV18	.	CASSPLDRSFSYEQYF	TGTGCCAGCTCACCTCTCGACAGGTCCTTCTCCTACGAGCAGTACTTC
TRBJ2-7	.	TRBV7-9	.	CASSSAQHSDYEQYF	TGTGCCAGCAGCTCGGCACAGCATAGCGACTACGAGCAGTACTTC
TRBJ1-3	TRBD1	TRBV30	.	CAWSEGTGAGNTIYF	TGTGCCTGGAGTGAAGGGACAGGCGCTGGAAACACCATATATTTT
TRBJ2-3	TRBD2	TRBV4-3	.	CASSQHYRTSGRTDTQYF	TGCGCCAGCAGCCAACACTACCGGACTAGCGGGAGGACAGATACGCAGTATTTT
TRBJ2-7	.	TRBV5-1	.	CASSYDSTYEQYF	TGCGCCAGCAGCTACGACTCTACCTACGAGCAGTACTTC
TRBJ2-1	.	TRBV7-8	.	CASSYDGGSYNEQFF	TGTGCCAGCAGCTACGACGGGGGATCCTACAATGAGCAGTTCTTC
TRBJ1-2	.	TRBV7-2	.	CASSPGLYYTF	TGTGCCAGCAGCCCAGGACTTTACTACACCTTC
TRBJ2-1	.	TRBV5-5	few	CASSLGDSLVDNEQFF	TGTGCCAGCAGCTTGGGTGACTCCCTTGTAGACAATGAGCAGTTCTTC
TRBJ2-7	.	TRBV5-4	.	CASSPDSGRGFEQYF	TGTGCCAGCAGCCCGGATAGCGGCAGGGGGTTCGAGCAGTACTTC
TRBJ2-1	TRBD2	TRBV5-1	.	CASSLARGLAGAQGSRNEQFF	TGCGCCAGCAGCTTGGCCCGGGGACTAGCGGGAGCCCAAGGTAGCAGGAATGAGCAGTTCTTC
TRBJ2-3	TRBD2	TRBV24-1	.	CATGPSGSTDTQYF	TGTGCCACCGGTCCTAGCGGGAGCACAGATACGCAGTATTTT
TRBJ2-5	TRBD1	TRBV5-1	once	CASSSTGKETQYF	TGCGCCAGCAGCTCGACAGGGAAAGAGACCCAGTACTTC
TRBJ1-4	.	TRBV11-2	.	CASRYSGRSNEKLFF	TGTGCCAGCAGATACTCTGGCAGGTCTAATGAAAAACTGTTTTTT
TRBJ2-6	.	TRBV15	.	CATSRDHRAGANVLTF	TGTGCCACCAGCAGAGATCACAGGGCTGGGGCCAACGTCCTGACTTTC
TRBJ1-1	TRBD1	TRBV2	few	CASSPTGITEAFF	TGTGCCAGCAGTCCGACAGGGATCACTGAAGCTTTCTTT
TRBJ1-6	TRBD1	TRBV2	.	CASGRQGVNSPLHF	TGTGCCAGCGGTAGACAGGGCGTTAATTCACCCCTCCACTTT
TRBJ1-1	TRBD1	TRBV2	.	CASKQDRGRGTEAFF	TGTGCCAGCAAGCAGGACAGGGGAAGAGGTACTGAAGCTTTCTTT
TRBJ2-5	.	TRBV7-6	.	CASSLLDPMTGTQYF	TGTGCCAGCAGCCTGCTAGACCCTATGACCGGGACCCAGTACTTC
TRBJ1-5	.	TRBV7-2	.	CASSPPGQKGYSNQPQHF	TGTGCCAGCAGCCCTCCGGGACAAAAAGGGTATAGCAATCAGCCCCAGCATTTT
TRBJ2-7	.	TRBV5-1	few	CASSLALGSSYEQYF	TGCGCCAGCAGCTTGGCCCTGGGCAGCTCCTACGAGCAGTACTTC
TRBJ2-3	TRBD2	TRBV5-1	.	CASSPSRIAGGRTDTQYF	TGCGCCAGCAGTCCTTCCCGAATAGCGGGAGGACGCACAGATACGCAGTATTTT
TRBJ1-2	TRBD1	TRBV5-5	.	CASSPRDRVGGYTF	TGTGCCAGCAGCCCCCGGGACAGGGTGGGGGGCTACACCTTC